The clone carrying this T cell receptor beta chain has a handful of counts. The source of the sample is a study of blood T cell repertoires in COVID-19. Under the authors' procedure: Amplification with reference gene primers provided the estimates of nucleated cell counts. The assay was immunoSEQ multiplex PCR, and TCRdb's table has in-frame clones only and misses some. Clone size and the V and J calls come from that table; the DNA yielded D and trimming. The sample shows about 42,000 clones, approximately 91% of them seen only once. The TCR originated in a human donor in a cohort sampled during active COVID-19. Material: peripheral blood.

The CDR3 protein is CATSRGAGGQNEQFF. CDR3 nucleotide sequence: TGTGCCACCAGCAGAGGCGCGGGGGGGCAAAATGAGCAGTTCTTC. The chain joins TRBV15 to TRBJ2-1; 9 nucleotides match TRBD2. The CDR3 has 15 amino acids. Trimming took 1 base from V and 7 from J; bases not matched to a gene: 5. Germline V gene sequence: CDR1 LNHNV, CDR2 YYDKDF (reference sequence).